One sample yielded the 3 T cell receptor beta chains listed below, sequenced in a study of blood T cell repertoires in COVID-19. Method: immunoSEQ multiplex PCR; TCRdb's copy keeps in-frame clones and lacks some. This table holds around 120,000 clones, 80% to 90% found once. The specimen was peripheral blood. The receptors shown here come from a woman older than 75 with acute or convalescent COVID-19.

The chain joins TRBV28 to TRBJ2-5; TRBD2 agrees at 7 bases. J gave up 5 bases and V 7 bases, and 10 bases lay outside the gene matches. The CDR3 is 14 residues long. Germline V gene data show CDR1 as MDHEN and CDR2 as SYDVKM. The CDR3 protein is CASNSAGGGETQYF. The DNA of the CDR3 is TGTGCCAGCAATTCCGCGGGCGGGGGTGAGACCCAGTACTTC. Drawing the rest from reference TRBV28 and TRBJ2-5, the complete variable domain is DVKVTQSSRYLVKRTGEKVFLECVQDMDHENMFWYRQDPGLGLRLIYFSYDVKMKEKGDIPEGYSVSREKKERFSLILESASTNQTSMYLCASNSAGGGETQYFGPGTRLLVL.

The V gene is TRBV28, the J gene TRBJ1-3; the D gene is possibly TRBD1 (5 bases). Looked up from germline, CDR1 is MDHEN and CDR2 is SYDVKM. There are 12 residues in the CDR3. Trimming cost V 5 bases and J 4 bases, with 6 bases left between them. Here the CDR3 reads CASSTGGNTIYF. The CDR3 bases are TGTGCCAGCAGTACAGGAGGAAACACCATATATTTT.

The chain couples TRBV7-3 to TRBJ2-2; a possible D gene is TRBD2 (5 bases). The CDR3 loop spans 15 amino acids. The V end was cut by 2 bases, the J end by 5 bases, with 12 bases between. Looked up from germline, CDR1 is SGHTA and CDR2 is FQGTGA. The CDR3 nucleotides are TGTGCCAGCAGCTTAGTCCCTGCGGGTACCGGGGAGCTGTTTTTT. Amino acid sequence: CASSLVPAGTGELFF.